This T cell receptor beta chain was sequenced during a study of human T cells and chemical hapten exposure. Trimming left V 3 bases short and J 5 bases short, with 8 bases between. The CDR3 loop spans 14 amino acids. Noted time point: patch test 2, 6 weeks after DPC sensitization. Treatment noted: therapeutic diphenylcyclopropenone sensitization with weekly scalp DPC. This clonotype was seen a few times. TCRdb ran MiXCR on the RACE reads and lists one entry per CDR3 protein. This table has a few hundred thousand distinct CDR3 sequences, about 6.9% appearing once. The sequencing used whole blood, collected in connection with sensitization to the hapten diphenylcyclopropenone (DPC). This chain connects TRBV12-3 or TRBV12-4 to TRBJ1-6; D gene ambiguous. The TCR sequence derives from a woman younger than 30 with alopecia areata. Some clones in this sample may be carry-over from other donors' samples. CDR3 sequence: CASSFGENNSPLHF. The CDR3 DNA reads as TGTGCCAGCAGTTTTGGAGAAAATAATTCACCCCTCCACTTT.